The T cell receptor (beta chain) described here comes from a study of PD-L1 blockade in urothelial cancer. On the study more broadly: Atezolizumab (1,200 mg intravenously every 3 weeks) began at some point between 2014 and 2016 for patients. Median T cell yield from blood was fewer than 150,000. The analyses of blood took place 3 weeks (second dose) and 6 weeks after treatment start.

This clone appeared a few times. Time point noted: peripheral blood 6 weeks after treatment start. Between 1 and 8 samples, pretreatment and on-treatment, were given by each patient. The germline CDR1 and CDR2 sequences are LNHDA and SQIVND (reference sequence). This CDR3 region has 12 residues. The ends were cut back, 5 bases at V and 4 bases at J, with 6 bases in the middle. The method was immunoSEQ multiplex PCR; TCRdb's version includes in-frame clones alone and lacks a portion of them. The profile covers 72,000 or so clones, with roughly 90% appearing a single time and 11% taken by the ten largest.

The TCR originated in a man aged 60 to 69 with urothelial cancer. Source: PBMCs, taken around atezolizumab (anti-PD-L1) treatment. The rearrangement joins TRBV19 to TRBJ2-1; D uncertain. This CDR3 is CASSRRYNEQFF. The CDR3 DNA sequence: TGTGCCAGTAGTCGGAGATACAATGAGCAGTTCTTC. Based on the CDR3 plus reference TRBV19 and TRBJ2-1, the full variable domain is DGGITQSPKYLFRKEGQNVTLSCEQNLNHDAMYWYRQDPGQGLRLIYYSQIVNDFQKGDIAEGYSVSREKKESFPLTVTSAQKNPTAFYLCASSRRYNEQFFGPGTRLTVL.